This TCR beta chain stems from a study of kidney transplant recipient with SARS-CoV-2 infection. Germline V CDR1 and CDR2: SGHTA, FQGNSA. The CDR3 extends over 17 amino acids. Trimming removed 2 bases from V and 2 bases from J, with 19 bases in between. This clonotype was observed many times. A single record per CDR3 protein comes from TCRdb applying MiXCR to the reads. The data contain under 300,000 distinct CDR3 sequences, less than 35% of them singletons. This clonotype was obtained from a male patient younger than 45 who had COVID-19 and was a kidney transplant recipient. Some T cells here may be from the graft donor. V usage is TRBV7-2 and J usage is TRBJ2-7; D not certain. The sequencing here drew on a blood sample, taken at baseline and on approximately day 120 from a kidney transplant recipient. CDR3 sequence reads: CASSLKIGFERTYEQYF. The CDR3 DNA reads TGTGCCAGCAGCTTAAAGATAGGTTTCGAACGGACCTACGAGCAGTACTTC.